Sequencing of this TCR beta chain was carried out in a study of OX40 agonist ivuxolimab in advanced cancers. Germline assignment: CDR1 SGHRS and CDR2 YFSETQ. The V end lost 4 bases, the J end lost 5 bases, and 16 bases lay between the germline ends. The CDR3 covers 15 residues. Here immunoSEQ multiplex PCR was the method, and the copy in TCRdb shows in-frame clones only, minus some. The sample holds about 55,000 clones, roughly 90% seen once. This TCR derives from an adult with an advanced solid tumor such as melanoma, head and neck, liver or kidney cancer. The chain links TRBV5-1 to TRBJ1-5; weak D call: TRBD1 (5 bases). The sample here was CD4+ or CD8+ T cells sorted from blood, taken in a trial of the OX40 agonist ivuxolimab. The CDR3 DNA reads TGCGCCAGCAGCATAGACAGTTTCCGCGATCAGCCCCAGCATTTT. Its protein product is CASSIDSFRDQPQHF.